This is a list of T cell receptor beta chains from one sample in a study of spatial heterogeneity in lung cancer. TCRdb analysed the 5' RACE reads with MiXCR anew, one entry per CDR3 protein. The sample consists of fewer than 40,000 distinct CDR3 sequences, around 7.5% of them appearing once. This specimen was PBMCs, taken at surgery. Receptors were obtained from a male donor with early-stage non-small cell lung cancer. Each CDR3 is given with its conserved first and last residue. Each record gives: J gene, V gene, clone size, D gene, CDR3 DNA, CDR3 protein. A D gene is named only where the DNA matches it firmly. Not all rows give a size; the values are once, few, many and, for expanded clones, a class.

TRBJ2-1 | TRBV5-5 | - | TRBD1 | TGTGCCAGCAGGCCCATGACAGGGTCAACCAATGTGCAGTTCTTC | CASRPMTGSTNVQFF
TRBJ1-1 | TRBV7-2 | few | - | TGTGCCAGCAGCTTAAGGGGTAGGGTGGACACTGAAGCTTTCTTT | CASSLRGRVDTEAFF
TRBJ1-1 | TRBV12-3/TRBV12-4 | - | - | TGTGCCAGCCAGGGTCCCACTGAAGCTTTCTTT | CASQGPTEAFF
TRBJ2-3 | TRBV12-3/TRBV12-4 | many | - | TGTGCCAGCAGTCCCGCGGGACCCCCCACAGATACGCAGTATTTT | CASSPAGPPTDTQYF
TRBJ1-2 | TRBV29-1 | - | - | TGCAGCGCCGTGGGTACTAACTATGGCTACACCTTC | CSAVGTNYGYTF
TRBJ1-1 | TRBV20-1 | many | - | TGCAGTGCTAATAGGGGGGGACAGAACACTGAAGCTTTCTTT | CSANRGGQNTEAFF
TRBJ1-2 | TRBV5-1 | - | - | TGCGCCAGCAGCCCGGTGCAGGGAGGCTACACCTTC | CASSPVQGGYTF
TRBJ2-5 | TRBV20-1 | - | TRBD1 | TGCAGAAGGACAGGGATGCAAGAGACCCAGTACTTC | CRRTGMQETQYF
TRBJ2-1 | TRBV20-1 | - | - | TGCAGTGCTACCGGCCAGGGGGGGAATGAGCAGTTCTTC | CSATGQGGNEQFF
TRBJ2-3 | TRBV4-2 | many | - | TGTGCCAGCAGCCAAGATCCAGGGCGAGATACGCAGTATTTT | CASSQDPGRDTQYF
TRBJ2-1 | TRBV27 | many | - | TGTGCCAGCAGTTTATCGTATGTAAGGGTCAATGAGCAGTTCTTC | CASSLSYVRVNEQFF
TRBJ2-5 | TRBV7-2 | - | - | TGTGCCAGCAGCTTAGCTGCGATACAGCAAGAGACCCAGTACTTC | CASSLAAIQQETQYF
TRBJ1-2 | TRBV3-1 | many | - | TGTGCCAGCAGCCAAGATCGGGGGATCTATGGCTACACCTTC | CASSQDRGIYGYTF
TRBJ1-2 | TRBV20-1 | - | TRBD1 | TGCAGTGCTAGAGATCAGGGGACAGGGGACTATGGCTACACCTTC | CSARDQGTGDYGYTF
TRBJ2-6 | TRBV12-3/TRBV12-4 | medium-sized | - | TGTGCCAGCAGTCTAGGGCCTGGGGCCAACGTCCTGACTTTC | CASSLGPGANVLTF
TRBJ2-1 | TRBV19 | many | - | TGTGCCAGTAGTCGTGTGGGGTACTCCTACAATGAGCAGTTCTTC | CASSRVGYSYNEQFF
TRBJ2-3 | TRBV4-2 | many | TRBD1 | TGTGCCAGCAGCCAAGTCCCGGGACAGGGGACGGGGGGGCAGTATTTT | CASSQVPGQGTGGQYF
TRBJ1-4 | TRBV12-3/TRBV12-4 | - | TRBD1 | TGTGCCAGCAGTTCTTGGGACAGGGGGGAAAAACTGTTTTTT | CASSSWDRGEKLFF
TRBJ2-1 | TRBV7-3 | many | TRBD2 | TGTGCCAGCAGCTTAAGAGGTCGGGAGGGGTCCTACAATGAGCAGTTCTTC | CASSLRGREGSYNEQFF
TRBJ2-7 | TRBV7-9 | many | - | TGTGCCAGCAGCGCTGCTACTAACTACGAGCAGTACTTC | CASSAATNYEQYF
TRBJ2-3 | TRBV7-8 | many | TRBD2 | TGTGCCAGTAGGACTAGATTCAGAGATACGCAGTATTTT | CASRTRFRDTQYF
TRBJ2-5 | TRBV7-8 | many | - | TGTGCCAGCAGCGTCCAAGAGACCCAGTACTTC | CASSVQETQYF
TRBJ1-2 | TRBV12-3/TRBV12-4 | few | - | TGTGCCAGCAGTAACAGGGATGGCTACACCTTC | CASSNRDGYTF
TRBJ2-7 | TRBV12-3/TRBV12-4 | - | - | TGTGCCAGCAGGGCCCCTCCGGGCTCCTACAAGCAGTACTTC | CASRAPPGSYKQYF
TRBJ1-5 | TRBV6-2/TRBV6-3 | many | - | TGTGCCAGCAGCGACAGGAGCCATCAGCCCCAGCATTTT | CASSDRSHQPQHF
TRBJ2-1 | TRBV11-2 | few | TRBD2 | TGTGCCAGCAGCTTAGACCTCTCTAGCGGGAGGGCAGGAGAGCAGTTCTTC | CASSLDLSSGRAGEQFF
TRBJ2-7 | TRBV6-1 | many | - | TGTGCCAGTTCGCCGACCGGGACACCCTCTAGGGAGCAGTACTTC | CASSPTGTPSREQYF
TRBJ2-1 | TRBV6-5 | - | TRBD1 | TGTGCCAGCAGTACCGGGACAGGGGCGGACAATGAGCAGTTCTTC | CASSTGTGADNEQFF
TRBJ2-5 | TRBV6-2/TRBV6-3 | - | - | TGTGCCAGCAGTCCCAGGGGCCGGTCATCGGAGACCCAGTACTTC | CASSPRGRSSETQYF
TRBJ2-5 | TRBV6-2/TRBV6-3 | many | TRBD2 | TGTGCCAGCAGTCGAACTAGCGGAGAGACCCAGTACTTC | CASSRTSGETQYF
TRBJ2-1 | TRBV19 | many | - | TGTGCCAGTAGTATAGATAGGGCTCTCTCCTACAATGAGCAGTTCTTC | CASSIDRALSYNEQFF
TRBJ2-7 | TRBV29-1 | medium-sized | - | TGCAGCGTTGAAGATCGCCACCTAGAGCAGTACTTC | CSVEDRHLEQYF
TRBJ2-7 | TRBV11-2 | few | - | TGTGCCAGCAGCTTATGGGGATACGAGCAGTACTTC | CASSLWGYEQYF
TRBJ1-5 | TRBV7-2 | many | - | TGTGCCAGCAGCTTAGATCCTAGCAATCAGCCCCAGCATTTT | CASSLDPSNQPQHF
TRBJ2-3 | TRBV25-1 | many | - | TGTGCCAGCAGTGAAATGGCAGGCAGCACAGATACGCAGTATTTT | CASSEMAGSTDTQYF
TRBJ2-1 | TRBV20-1 | - | - | TGCAGTGCTAGAGTCCCCGGGAGCGGCTCCTACAATGAGCAGTTCTTC | CSARVPGSGSYNEQFF
TRBJ1-1 | TRBV5-1 | many | - | TGCGCCAGCAGCTTCGGCGGTCCTGAAGCTTTCTTT | CASSFGGPEAFF
TRBJ2-5 | TRBV9 | - | TRBD1 | TGTGCCAGCAGCGCCCGACAGGGCCAAGAGACCCAGTACTTC | CASSARQGQETQYF
TRBJ2-1 | TRBV12-3/TRBV12-4 | - | - | TGTGCCAGCAACTGGGACGGAGCGGCGGGTGAGCAGTTCTTC | CASNWDGAAGEQFF
TRBJ1-6 | TRBV14 | many | - | TGTGCCAGCAGCCAAGATATCAGAGGGTCACCCCTCCACTTT | CASSQDIRGSPLHF
TRBJ1-1 | TRBV7-2 | many | - | TGTGCCAGCAGCGTGGGTTTCAACCTGAACACTGAAGCTTTCTTT | CASSVGFNLNTEAFF
TRBJ2-5 | TRBV20-1 | many | - | TGCAGTGCTAGAGATAAAAAGGCAATCCAAGAGACCCAGTACTTC | CSARDKKAIQETQYF
TRBJ2-5 | TRBV6-4 | many | - | TGTGCCAGCAGCCCTGGTGGGGGAGAGACCCAGTACTTC | CASSPGGGETQYF
TRBJ2-1 | TRBV27 | many | TRBD2 | TGTGCCAGCAGTTTAGCCCTAGCGGGAGCCAATGAGCAGTTCTTC | CASSLALAGANEQFF
TRBJ2-3 | TRBV10-3 | - | - | TGTGCCATCAGTGTAAAGGTACAAGATACGCAGTATTTT | CAISVKVQDTQYF
TRBJ1-2 | TRBV6-5 | many | - | TGTGCCAGCAGGGACGAAGGCTACACCTTC | CASRDEGYTF
TRBJ2-1 | TRBV21-1 | many | - | TGTGCCAGCAGAACTAGACGAGGATACAATGAGCAGTTCTTC | CASRTRRGYNEQFF